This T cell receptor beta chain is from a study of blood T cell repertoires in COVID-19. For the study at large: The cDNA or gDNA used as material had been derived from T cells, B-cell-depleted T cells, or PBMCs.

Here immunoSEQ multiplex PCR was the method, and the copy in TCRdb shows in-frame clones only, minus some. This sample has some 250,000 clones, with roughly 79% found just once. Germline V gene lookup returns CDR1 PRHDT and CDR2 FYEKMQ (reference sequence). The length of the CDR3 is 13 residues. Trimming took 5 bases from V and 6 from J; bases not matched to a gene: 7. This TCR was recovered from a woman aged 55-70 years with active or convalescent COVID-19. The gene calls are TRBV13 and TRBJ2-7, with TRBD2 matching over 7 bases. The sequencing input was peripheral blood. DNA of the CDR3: TGTGCCAGCAGCCCGGGGGGTAGCCTCGAGCAGTACTTC. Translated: CASSPGGSLEQYF.